This T cell receptor (beta chain) came from a study of blood T cell repertoires in COVID-19. Data came from immunoSEQ multiplex PCR; TCRdb stores just in-frame clones and leaves some out. The profile covers 55,000 to 80,000 clones, with around 80% appearing a single time and around 5% taken by the ten largest. Germline CDR1 is SGHNT and CDR2 is YYREEE (reference sequence). V lost 4 bases and J lost 5; bases outside the gene matches: 19. The CDR3 is made up of 18 amino acids. V and J are TRBV5-4 and TRBJ2-5, with TRBD1 identical over 8 bases. The clonotype was recovered from a man between 50 and 59 years old with active COVID-19. Sequencing input: peripheral blood. The CDR3 DNA sequence: TGTGCCAGCAGCCCCCAGGGCGGACAGGGACGAGGGCGGGAGACCCAGTACTTC. Encoded protein: CASSPQGGQGRGRETQYF.